This TCR beta chain is drawn from a study of T cells in Graves' hyperthyroidism and ophthalmopathy. Worth noting for this clonotype: A read error may be the cause here, since a much bigger clone is one base away.

Amplification of TCR beta CDR3 regions used RNA as the template. The study used the HTBI primer set for a first-round RT-PCR of the TCR CDR3. One entry per CDR3 protein, called by TCRdb with MiXCR from the multiplex PCR reads. The data hold some 600,000 distinct CDR3 sequences, with about half observed a single time. Deletions cut 2 bases from V and 6 bases from J, with 11 bases between. CDR3 length: 13 residues. Per the germline V gene, CDR1 is SSHAT and CDR2 is FNYEAQ (reference sequence). Specimen: peripheral blood or thyroid tissue (not recorded which). The TCR comes from a woman younger than 35 with Graves' hyperthyroidism. The chain has TRBV7-7 and TRBJ2-7; tentative D call: TRBD2 (6 bases). CDR3 amino acids: CASSLNWRGEQYF. The CDR3, as DNA: TGTGCCAGCAGCTTAAACTGGAGGGGCGAGCAGTACTTC.